One sample yielded the 32 T cell receptor beta chains listed below, sequenced in a study of OX40 agonist ivuxolimab in advanced cancers. Libraries were made using the immunoSEQ multiplex PCR assay. TCRdb obtained this table from immuneACCESS and retained in-frame rearrangements with V and J assigned. These tables miss some clones; where compared with another copy, unresolved V genes account for less than half of the shortfall, and the remainder is unexplained. Present in this sample are tens of thousands of clones, 85% of which were seen just once. 48% of the sample is taken by the ten largest. The specimen was CD4+ or CD8+ T cells sorted from blood, collected in a trial of the OX40 agonist ivuxolimab. The receptors stem from an adult with an advanced solid tumor such as melanoma, head and neck, liver or kidney cancer.

The chain couples TRBV5-8 to TRBJ2-1; perhaps TRBD1 as D (5 bases). This CDR3 is built from 15 residues. V was cut by 0 bases and J by 3 bases, with 10 bases left in between. Germline CDR1 reads SGHTS; CDR2 reads YDEGEE. CDR3 protein: CASSLAGQVYNEQFF. The CDR3 DNA is TGTGCCAGCAGCTTGGCAGGGCAGGTCTACAATGAGCAGTTCTTC.

The rearrangement links TRBV27 to TRBJ2-3; D gene uncertain. The germline V and J ends were trimmed by 3 bases and 5 bases, with 12 bases remaining between them. CDR1 is MNHEY and CDR2 is SMNVEV in the germline V gene (reference sequence). This CDR3 contains 14 residues. CDR3 bases: TGTGCCAGCAGTTTCGGGTATTTGGGAGATACGCAGTATTTT. This sequence encodes CASSFGYLGDTQYF.

The chain carries TRBV4-1 and TRBJ1-5; TRBD1 is a possible D gene (6 bases). The germline gives CDR1 MGHRA, CDR2 YSYEKL. V lost 3 bases to trimming and J lost 6 bases, with 15 bases between them. The CDR3 sequence is 15 residues long. CDR3 protein: CASSHGGQGVQPQHF. CDR3 bases: TGCGCCAGCAGCCATGGGGGGCAGGGAGTTCAGCCCCAGCATTTT.

In nucleotides, the CDR3 is TGTGCCAGCAGCCCCTCCAACCGGGAGCTGTTTTTT. Protein product: CASSPSNRELFF. The chain carries TRBV14 and TRBJ2-2; unclear D gene. The CDR3 is made up of 12 amino acids. V was trimmed by 4 bases and J by 9 bases, leaving 9 bases between them. Germline V gives CDR1 SGHDN, CDR2 FVKESK.

The V and J genes are TRBV10-3 and TRBJ1-1; possible D gene TRBD1, 6 bases. The germline V and J ends were trimmed by 5 bases and 2 bases, with 9 bases remaining between them. There are 13 residues in the CDR3. Germline V CDR1 and CDR2: ENHRY, SYGVKD. CDR3 amino acids: CAISRGGNTEAFF. CDR3 bases: TGTGCCATCAGTAGGGGGGGTAACACTGAAGCTTTCTTT.

V usage is TRBV27 and J usage is TRBJ2-7; TRBD2 aligns across 16 bases. The V segment lost 6 bases and the J segment 2 bases; nucleotides outside the gene matches: 4. The CDR3 consists of 16 residues. The germline CDR1 and CDR2 sequences are MNHEY and SMNVEV (reference sequence). The CDR3 reads CASRGLAGGLAYEQYF. CDR3 nucleotide sequence: TGTGCCAGCAGGGGACTAGCGGGGGGGTTGGCCTACGAGCAGTACTTC.

This clone was seen only a few times. The V and J genes are TRBV28 and TRBJ1-1; D not resolved. CDR1 is MDHEN, CDR2 SYDVKM, per germline. Trimming cost V 3 bases and J 7 bases, with 15 bases left between them. This CDR3 is 14 amino acids long. In DNA, the CDR3 is TGTGCCAGCAGTTTGGGCCAGTTCAACTATGAAGCTTTCTTT. Translation: CASSLGQFNYEAFF. The complete variable domain, with remaining parts taken from reference TRBV28 and TRBJ1-1, reads DVKVTQSSRYLVKRTGEKVFLECVQDMDHENMFWYRQDPGLGLRLIYFSYDVKMKEKGDIPEGYSVSREKKERFSLILESASTNQTSMYLCASSLGQFNYEAFFGQGTRLTVV.

This sequence joins TRBV6-4 and TRBJ2-1; the D gene is possibly TRBD1 (5 bases). Trimming cost V 7 bases and J 4 bases, with 17 bases left between them. Germline V gene data show CDR1 as MRHNA and CDR2 as SNTAGT. This CDR3 spans 15 amino acids. This CDR3 is CASTSGHNLYNEQFF. DNA of the CDR3: TGTGCCAGCACTTCAGGGCACAACCTATACAATGAGCAGTTCTTC.

The gene calls are TRBV27 and TRBJ2-7; no reliable D call. The CDR3 loop spans 15 amino acids. V was clipped by 8 bases and J by 2 bases, with 19 bases between them. In germline, CDR1 is MNHEY, CDR2 SMNVEV (reference sequence). The CDR3 protein is CASADGASAPYEQYF. CDR3 DNA sequence: TGTGCCAGCGCTGATGGAGCCTCAGCCCCCTACGAGCAGTACTTC.

The gene calls are TRBV9 and TRBJ2-7, with D tentatively TRBD2 (6 bases). The CDR3 is 15 amino acids. Germline CDR1 and CDR2: SGDLS and YYNGEE. With 2 bases removed from V and 5 bases from J, the gap between germline ends came to 17 bases. The DNA for the CDR3 is TGTGCCAGCAGCGTGTCAGGAGGGATCATCAACGAGCAGTACTTC. It codes for CASSVSGGIINEQYF.

The chain combines TRBV15 with TRBJ1-5; no firm D call. Germline V lookup: CDR1 LNHNV, CDR2 YYDKDF (reference sequence). V lost 5 bases to trimming and J lost 2 bases, with 13 bases between them. The CDR3 contains 15 residues. CDR3 in amino acids: CATSPGFGGNQPQHF. In DNA form, the CDR3 reads TGTGCCACCAGCCCGGGGTTCGGTGGCAATCAGCCCCAGCATTTT.

This chain connects TRBV5-3 to TRBJ2-7, with a possible D match to TRBD1 (6 bases). Being an ORF, TRBV5-3 has a function that is uncertain. The V and J ends lost 3 bases and 1 base respectively, with 14 bases between them. This CDR3 contains 15 residues. CDR3 DNA: TGTGCCAGAAGCTCGTACGACAGGACGTCCTACGAGCAGTACTTC. The encoded protein is CARSSYDRTSYEQYF.

This clone was detected only once. The chain has TRBV6-6 and TRBJ2-5, with D perhaps given as TRBD1 or TRBD2 (6 bases each). The CDR3 has 14 amino acids. In germline, CDR1 is MNHNY, CDR2 SVGAGI (reference sequence). Trimming cost V 7 bases and J 3 bases, with 15 bases left between them. The DNA of the CDR3 is TGTGCCAGCAATAGGCCAGGGGAGGAAGAGACCCAGTACTTC. Translation gives CASNRPGEEETQYF.

V usage is TRBV4-1 and J usage is TRBJ2-2; TRBD2 might be the D (6 bases). Trimming cost V 10 bases and J 0 bases, with 12 bases left between them. Germline-derived CDR1 and CDR2 are MGHRA and YSYEKL. CDR3 size: 14 residues. The CDR3 spells CATRLGANTGELFF. CDR3 coding DNA: TGCGCCACCAGACTAGGTGCGAACACCGGGGAGCTGTTTTTT.

This chain connects TRBV6-1 to TRBJ2-6, with D uncertain. CDR3 length equals 14 residues. Trimming removed 2 bases at V and 0 bases at J, with 2 bases between. Per germline, CDR1 MNHNS and CDR2 SASEGT. CDR3 DNA: TGTGCCAGCAGTGAAATCTCTGGGGCCAACGTCCTGACTTTC. Protein product: CASSEISGANVLTF.

The chain uses TRBV28 and TRBJ2-2, with 8 nucleotides matching TRBD1. CDR1 and CDR2 (germline): MDHEN, SYDVKM. V dropped 6 bases and J dropped 5; count of bases not matched to a gene: 11. The CDR3 loop spans 16 amino acids. CDR3 bases: TGTGCCAGCAGCCCATTCGTGACAGGGGTGACCGGGGAGCTGTTTTTT. This codes for CASSPFVTGVTGELFF.

J is TRBJ1-2 and V is TRBV7-9; 9 positions match TRBD1. This CDR3 is built from 14 residues. With 3 bases clipped from V and 5 bases from J, the junction kept 4 bases outside the gene matches. From germline, CDR1 is SEHNR and CDR2 FQNEAQ (reference sequence). CDR3 sequence: CASSFDRGVYGYTF. CDR3 nucleotides: TGTGCCAGCAGCTTCGACAGGGGGGTGTATGGCTACACCTTC.

The chain carries TRBV27 and TRBJ2-7, with 9 positions matching TRBD2. The germline V gene encodes CDR1 MNHEY and CDR2 SMNVEV (reference sequence). CDR3 size: 15 residues. Trimming took 2 bases from V and 0 from J; bases not matched to a gene: 2. CDR3 DNA: TGTGCCAGCAGTTTAGCGGGGGGGACCTCCTACGAGCAGTACTTC. It encodes CASSLAGGTSYEQYF.

In this sample, this clone turned up once. This sequence joins TRBV7-3 and TRBJ2-1; a possible D gene is TRBD1 (6 bases). The V gene lost 3 bases and the J gene lost 6 bases, with 12 bases spanning the gap. There are 14 residues in the CDR3. Germline assignment: CDR1 SGHTA and CDR2 FQGTGA. The CDR3 is CASSFQGTGNEQFF. CDR3 bases: TGTGCCAGCAGCTTTCAGGGGACGGGCAATGAGCAGTTCTTC.

DNA of the CDR3: TGTGCCAGCAGTCAATCCGGGACAGGGATGGACACTGAAGCTTTCTTT. Its protein is CASSQSGTGMDTEAFF. The chain uses TRBV2 and TRBJ1-1, with TRBD1 matching over 9 bases. Germline V gene data show CDR1 as SNHLY and CDR2 as FYNNEI. V shed 5 bases, J shed 3 bases, and the junction held 10 bases outside the gene matches. The CDR3 spans 16 residues.

This clone was counted once. V usage is TRBV7-2 and J usage is TRBJ2-7; tentatively, D is TRBD1 (6 bases). Deletions cut 9 bases from V and 2 bases from J, with 14 bases between. The length of the CDR3 is 13 residues. Germline CDR1 and CDR2: SGHTA and FQGNSA. The CDR3 DNA reads TGTGCCAGTAGACAGGAGGACGCCTACGAGCAGTACTTC. Amino acid sequence: CASRQEDAYEQYF.

This chain links TRBV5-6 with TRBJ2-7; weak D call: TRBD2 (6 bases). This CDR3 is built from 15 residues. Trimming shortened V by 0 bases and J by 3 bases, and 13 bases separated the two germline ends. Germline V gene lookup returns CDR1 SGHDT and CDR2 YYEEEE. CDR3 amino acids: CASSLAGDPSYEQYF. DNA for the CDR3: TGTGCCAGCAGCTTGGCGGGGGACCCCAGCTACGAGCAGTACTTC.

This clone was recorded once. V and J are TRBV6-4 and TRBJ2-3, with 11 bases matching TRBD2. The V segment lost 5 bases and the J segment 2 bases; nucleotides outside the gene matches: 3. Germline V CDR1 and CDR2: MRHNA, SNTAGT. The CDR3 is 15 residues long. CDR3 nucleotides: TGTGCCAGCAGTCCACTAGCGGGGGCCACAGATACGCAGTATTTT. It encodes CASSPLAGATDTQYF.

This clone appeared once. V gene TRBV28 combines with J gene TRBJ2-7, with a weak D call TRBD2 (6 bases). The germline V gene has CDR1 MDHEN and CDR2 SYDVKM. The CDR3 runs 14 residues. V was cut by 7 bases and J by 3 bases, with 16 bases left in between. The CDR3 DNA is TGTGCCAGCACCCCCGGGGGACGCAACTACGAGCAGTACTTC. It translates to CASTPGGRNYEQYF.

In its sample, this clone was seen a few times. The DNA of the CDR3 is TGTGCCAGCAGTGAGCCCCTTTGGGACAGGTCCCATGGCTACACCTTC. The encoded protein is CASSEPLWDRSHGYTF. This chain joins TRBV2 and TRBJ1-2, with 8 bases fitting TRBD1. CDR1 is SNHLY and CDR2 is FYNNEI in the germline V gene. V lost 3 bases and J lost 6; bases outside the gene matches: 12. The CDR3 runs 16 residues.

The CDR3, as DNA: TGCGCCAGCAATTCGGGCGGGCGAGGGTACACCGGGGAGCTGTTTTTT. Protein: CASNSGGRGYTGELFF. The chain recombines TRBV5-1 with TRBJ2-2; the D gene is possibly TRBD2 (5 bases). CDR3 length: 16 amino acids. Trimming shortened V by 6 bases and J by 3 bases, and 18 bases separated the two germline ends. Germline assignment: CDR1 SGHRS and CDR2 YFSETQ.

This chain joins TRBV5-4 and TRBJ2-7, with 8 nucleotides matching TRBD1. Germline V lookup: CDR1 SGHNT, CDR2 YYREEE (reference sequence). J was trimmed by 6 bases and V by 4 bases; bases with no gene match: 12. CDR3 length: 15 residues. CDR3 loop: CASSRDLQGAIEQYF. CDR3 nucleotides: TGTGCCAGCAGCCGGGATTTGCAGGGGGCCATCGAGCAGTACTTC.

This chain uses TRBV6-5 with TRBJ2-1; TRBD2 aligns across 11 bases. This CDR3 comprises 16 residues. Trimming took 0 bases from V and 3 from J; bases not matched to a gene: 1. Germline V lookup: CDR1 MNHEY, CDR2 SVGAGI. CDR3 bases: TGTGCCAGCAGTTACTCACTAGCGGGGGTCTACAATGAGCAGTTCTTC. Protein sequence: CASSYSLAGVYNEQFF.

The chain joins TRBV5-4 to TRBJ1-2; no firm D call. In germline, CDR1 is SGHNT, CDR2 YYREEE (reference sequence). Trimming removed 0 bases at V and 4 bases at J, with 10 bases between. The CDR3 totals 14 residues. CDR3 bases: TGTGCCAGCAGCTTGGGTTGGGTCTCCTATGGCTACACCTTC. Translation: CASSLGWVSYGYTF.

The V call is TRBV9, the J call TRBJ1-6; D possibly corresponds to TRBD1 (6 bases). Germline CDR1 and CDR2: SGDLS and YYNGEE. CDR3 length: 15 residues. Trimming shortened V by 5 bases and J by 9 bases, and 18 bases separated the two germline ends. CDR3 nucleotides: TGTGCCAGCAGTCCAGGCAGGGGATGGGGTTCACCCCTCCACTTT. It codes for CASSPGRGWGSPLHF.

V gene TRBV28 combines with J gene TRBJ1-6, with TRBD1 matching over 9 bases. Trimming took 2 bases from V and 10 from J; bases not matched to a gene: 6. CDR1 MDHEN and CDR2 SYDVKM come from the germline V gene. There are 15 residues in the CDR3. CDR3 sequence: CASSLEGQGGSPLHF. In nucleotides, the CDR3 is TGTGCCAGCAGTTTAGAGGGACAGGGAGGCTCACCCCTCCACTTT.

The rearrangement uses TRBV19 and TRBJ1-1, with 10 bases identical to TRBD1. Germline V gene sequence: CDR1 LNHDA, CDR2 SQIVND (reference sequence). Losses at the gene ends were 8 bases for V and 0 bases for J; bases not matched to a gene: 6. The CDR3 has 15 residues. The CDR3 DNA follows: TGTGCCAGTGAACCGGGACAGGGGCTGAACACTGAAGCTTTCTTT. Protein sequence: CASEPGQGLNTEAFF. Based on the CDR3 plus reference TRBV19 and TRBJ1-1, the full variable domain is DGGITQSPKYLFRKEGQNVTLSCEQNLNHDAMYWYRQDPGQGLRLIYYSQIVNDFQKGDIAEGYSVSREKKESFPLTVTSAQKNPTAFYLCASEPGQGLNTEAFFGQGTRLTVV.